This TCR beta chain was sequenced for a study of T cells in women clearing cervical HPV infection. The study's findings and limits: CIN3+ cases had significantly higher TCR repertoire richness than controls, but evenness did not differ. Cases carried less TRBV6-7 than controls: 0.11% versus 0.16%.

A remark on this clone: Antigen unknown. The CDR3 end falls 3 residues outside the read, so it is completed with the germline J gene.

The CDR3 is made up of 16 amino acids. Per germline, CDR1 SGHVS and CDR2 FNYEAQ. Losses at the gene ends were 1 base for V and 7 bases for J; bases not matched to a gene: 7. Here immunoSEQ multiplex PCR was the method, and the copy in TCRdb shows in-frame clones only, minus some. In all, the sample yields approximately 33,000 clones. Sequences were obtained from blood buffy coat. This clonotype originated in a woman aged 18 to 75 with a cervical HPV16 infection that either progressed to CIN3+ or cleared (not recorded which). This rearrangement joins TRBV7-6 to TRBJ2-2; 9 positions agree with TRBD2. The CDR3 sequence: CASSLVREGLNGELFF. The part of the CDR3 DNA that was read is TGTGCCAGCAGCTTAGTGCGGGAGGGCTTGAACGGGGAG. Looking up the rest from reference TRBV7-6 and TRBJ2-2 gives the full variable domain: GAGVSQSPRYKVTKRGQDVALRCDPISGHVSLYWYRQALGQGPEFLTYFNYEAQQDKSGLPNDRFSAERPEGSISTLTIQRTEQRDSAMYRCASSLVREGLNGELFFGEGSRLTVL.